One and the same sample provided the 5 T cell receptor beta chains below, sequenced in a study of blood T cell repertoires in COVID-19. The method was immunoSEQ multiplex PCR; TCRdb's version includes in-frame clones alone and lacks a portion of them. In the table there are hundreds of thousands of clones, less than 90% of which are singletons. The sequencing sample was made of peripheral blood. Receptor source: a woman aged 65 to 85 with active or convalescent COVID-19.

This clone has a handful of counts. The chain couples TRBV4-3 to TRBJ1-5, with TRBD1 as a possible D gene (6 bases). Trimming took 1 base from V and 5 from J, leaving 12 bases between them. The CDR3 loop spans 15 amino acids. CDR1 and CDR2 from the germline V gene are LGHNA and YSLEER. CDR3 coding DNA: TGCGCCAGCAGCCAAGTCCGCCAGGGGCATCAGCCCCAGCATTTT. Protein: CASSQVRQGHQPQHF.

As DNA, the CDR3 is TGTGCCAGCAGCTTAAGTGCGGCTATCCCTGGCGGGGAGCTGTTTTTT. Its translation: CASSLSAAIPGGELFF. The rearrangement links TRBV7-9 to TRBJ2-2; D is ambiguous. The CDR3 runs to 16 residues. Germline CDR1 and CDR2: SEHNR and FQNEAQ (reference sequence). Trimming shortened V by 2 bases and J by 7 bases, and 17 bases separated the two germline ends.

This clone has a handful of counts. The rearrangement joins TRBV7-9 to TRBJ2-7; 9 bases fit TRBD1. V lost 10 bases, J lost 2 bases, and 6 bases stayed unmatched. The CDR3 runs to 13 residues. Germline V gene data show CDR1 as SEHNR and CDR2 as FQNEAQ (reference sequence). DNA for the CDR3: TGTGCCATCACAGGGGGCTTTCCCTACGAGCAGTACTTC. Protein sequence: CAITGGFPYEQYF.

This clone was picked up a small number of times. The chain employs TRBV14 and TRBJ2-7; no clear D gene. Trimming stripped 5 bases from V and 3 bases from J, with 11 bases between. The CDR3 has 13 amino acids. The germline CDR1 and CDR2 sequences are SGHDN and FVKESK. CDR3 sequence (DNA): TGTGCCAGCAGCTCCCTAGACGGCTACGAGCAGTACTTC. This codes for CASSSLDGYEQYF.

In nucleotides, the CDR3 is TGTGCCAGCTCACCAGAGGCCATAGAGGATGAGCAGTTCTTC. Its translation is CASSPEAIEDEQFF. The rearrangement links TRBV18 to TRBJ2-1; unclear D gene. The length of the CDR3 is 14 residues. Between the trimmed V and J ends, which lost 2 bases and 8 bases, there was a span of 13 bases. In germline, CDR1 is KGHSH, CDR2 LQKENI.